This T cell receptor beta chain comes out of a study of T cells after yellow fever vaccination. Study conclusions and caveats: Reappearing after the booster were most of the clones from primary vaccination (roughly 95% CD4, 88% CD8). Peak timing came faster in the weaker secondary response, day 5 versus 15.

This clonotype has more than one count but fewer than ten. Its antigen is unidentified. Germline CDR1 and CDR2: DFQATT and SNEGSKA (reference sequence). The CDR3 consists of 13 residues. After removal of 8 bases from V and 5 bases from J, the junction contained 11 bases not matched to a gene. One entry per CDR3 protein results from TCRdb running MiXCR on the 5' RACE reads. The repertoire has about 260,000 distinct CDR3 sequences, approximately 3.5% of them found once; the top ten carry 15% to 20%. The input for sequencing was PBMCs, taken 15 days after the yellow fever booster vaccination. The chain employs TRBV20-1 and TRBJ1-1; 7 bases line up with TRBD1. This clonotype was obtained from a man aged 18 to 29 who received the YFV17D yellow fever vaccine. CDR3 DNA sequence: TGCAGTTCCAACCGACAGGGTGGAACTGAAGCTTTCTTT. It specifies CSSNRQGGTEAFF.